A single sample is the source of the 16 T cell receptor beta chains below, sequenced in a study of T cell responses to AZD1222 COVID-19 vaccine. Sequenced by immunoSEQ multiplex PCR; TCRdb stores in-frame clones only, minus some. The table has about 130,000 clones, 86% seen once. The specimen was peripheral blood, collected on day 0 of AZD1222 vaccination. Receptor source: an adult in good health.

A single count supports this clone. The chain is built from TRBV6-6 and TRBJ1-6; D remains ambiguous. Trimming cost V 5 bases and J 6 bases, with 5 bases left between them. The CDR3 length is 12 residues. From germline, CDR1 is MNHNY and CDR2 SVGAGI (reference sequence). This CDR3 is CASSPSNSPLHF. As DNA, the CDR3 is TGTGCCAGCAGTCCCTCTAATTCACCCCTCCACTTT.

The chain uses TRBV28 and TRBJ1-4; TRBD1 aligns across 9 bases. Germline CDR1 MDHEN, CDR2 SYDVKM. V lost 4 bases to trimming and J lost 12 bases; unmatched junction nucleotides: 12. The CDR3 is 15 residues long. CDR3 amino acids: CASSWGDRERKELFF. The CDR3 nucleotides read TGTGCCAGCAGTTGGGGGGACAGGGAAAGGAAAGAACTGTTTTTT.

J is TRBJ1-1 and V is TRBV13, with a possible D match to TRBD1 (6 bases). The CDR3 length is 13 residues. The germline gives CDR1 PRHDT, CDR2 FYEKMQ (reference sequence). V was trimmed by 2 bases and J by 5 bases, leaving 9 bases between them. Here the CDR3 reads CASSLRGKTEAFF. CDR3 in DNA: TGTGCCAGCAGCTTAAGGGGGAAGACTGAAGCTTTCTTT.

DNA for the CDR3: TGTGCCAGCAGCCAAGTCCAGGGGGGTACTGAAGCTTTCTTT. This translates into CASSQVQGGTEAFF. The chain uses TRBV4-2 and TRBJ1-1, with 7 bases aligning to TRBD1. CDR1 and CDR2 (germline): LGHNA, YNFKEQ. J lost 5 bases, V lost 1 base, and 4 bases had no gene match. The CDR3 has 14 amino acids.

This sequence joins TRBV4-3 and TRBJ1-2; 10 bases map to TRBD1. Trimming took 2 bases from V and 6 from J; bases not matched to a gene: 12. The V gene's germline CDR1 is LGHNA and CDR2 YSLEER. CDR3 length: 17 residues. The CDR3 DNA reads as TGCGCCAGCAGCCAACGATCCCCCCGACAGGGGGCAGATGGCTACACCTTC. Protein sequence: CASSQRSPRQGADGYTF.

This sequence joins TRBV3-1 (or the pseudogene TRBV3-2) and TRBJ2-2; D gene unclear. With 0 bases removed from V and 6 bases from J, the gap between germline ends came to 23 bases. Germline CDR1 is LGHDT and CDR2 is YNNKEL (reference sequence). CDR3 size: 19 residues. CDR3 in amino acids: CASSQDIVSRRSEAGELFF. The CDR3, as DNA: TGTGCCAGCAGCCAAGATATAGTTAGTAGAAGGAGCGAGGCCGGGGAGCTGTTTTTT.

The chain carries TRBV6-5 and TRBJ1-1; tentatively, D is TRBD1 (5 bases). CDR1 MNHEY and CDR2 SVGAGI come from the germline V gene. The CDR3 length is 13 residues. V was cut by 6 bases and J by 5 bases, with 13 bases left in between. The CDR3 sequence is CASRNKGTTEAFF. The DNA of the CDR3 is TGTGCCAGCAGGAACAAGGGGACGACTGAAGCTTTCTTT.

This clone was seen a few times. The chain carries TRBV25-1 and TRBJ1-6; 7 bases are a match to TRBD1. The CDR3 sequence is 17 residues long. Germline-derived CDR1 and CDR2 are MGHDK and SYGVNS. Trimming cost V 6 bases and J 0 bases; bases outside gene matches: 8. In DNA form, the CDR3 reads TGTGCCAGCAGCCCCCCGACAGGGAGCTCCTATAATTCACCCCTCCACTTT. The encoded protein is CASSPPTGSSYNSPLHF.

This chain uses TRBV9 with TRBJ1-3; D is undetermined. Germline V gene lookup returns CDR1 SGDLS and CDR2 YYNGEE. Trimming removed 0 bases from V and 0 bases from J, with 19 bases in between. This CDR3 has 19 amino acids. The CDR3 region is CASSVASRELGISGNTIYF. CDR3 sequence (DNA): TGTGCCAGCAGCGTAGCATCTAGGGAGTTGGGGATCTCTGGAAACACCATATATTTT.

The chain links TRBV25-1 to TRBJ1-4; D not certain. Per germline, CDR1 MGHDK and CDR2 SYGVNS. The CDR3 spans 14 residues. V was trimmed by 5 bases and J by 0 bases, leaving 7 bases between them. This CDR3 reads CASSFGSTNEKLFF. CDR3 nucleotides: TGTGCCAGCAGTTTCGGCTCAACTAATGAAAAACTGTTTTTT.

The chain is built from TRBV12-3 or TRBV12-4 and TRBJ2-3, with D perhaps matching TRBD2 (5 bases). This CDR3 is built from 13 residues. The V gene lost 5 bases and the J gene lost 4 bases, with 10 bases spanning the gap. Written as DNA, the CDR3 is TGTGCCAGCAGTCCCGGAGGCTCAGATACGCAGTATTTT. This translates into CASSPGGSDTQYF.

The chain is built from TRBV3-1 (or the pseudogene TRBV3-2) and TRBJ1-1; D is ambiguous. Germline loops: CDR1 LGHDT, CDR2 YNNKEL (reference sequence). The CDR3 spans 16 residues. The V and J ends lost 1 base and 5 bases respectively, with 17 bases between them. This CDR3 is CASSQVAGWDFTEAFF. The CDR3 coding sequence is TGTGCCAGCAGCCAAGTGGCAGGCTGGGATTTTACTGAAGCTTTCTTT.

CDR3 nucleotides: TGTGCCAGCAGCCGACAGAGGGGCCCCTACGAGCAGTACTTC. It encodes CASSRQRGPYEQYF. The chain uses TRBV6-5 and TRBJ2-7; possibly TRBD1 or TRBD2 for D (5 bases each). V lost 6 bases and J lost 2, with 14 bases in between. Germline V gene lookup returns CDR1 MNHEY and CDR2 SVGAGI. This CDR3 spans 14 amino acids.

The table lists this clone with a few counts. V usage is TRBV6-6 and J usage is TRBJ1-2; D uncertain. The germline V gene has CDR1 MNHNY and CDR2 SVGAGI (reference sequence). This CDR3 is built from 14 residues. The V end lost 6 bases, the J end lost 8 bases, and 19 bases lay between the germline ends. The CDR3 DNA follows: TGTGCCAGCAGAGCAATCGACGAATTGCAGGGCTACACCTTC. It is translated as CASRAIDELQGYTF.

This clone has just a few counts. The chain carries TRBV9 and TRBJ1-1; D gene unclear. V was cut by 7 bases and J by 3 bases, with 13 bases left in between. CDR1 SGDLS and CDR2 YYNGEE come from the germline V gene. The CDR3 contains 13 residues. CDR3 in DNA: TGTGCCAGCGGATATACCGGAGACACTGAAGCTTTCTTT. Protein product: CASGYTGDTEAFF.

This chain links TRBV6-5 with TRBJ1-2; tentative D call: TRBD1 (5 bases). V shed 3 bases and J shed 6 bases, with 11 bases lying between them. CDR3 length equals 13 residues. From germline, CDR1 is MNHEY and CDR2 SVGAGI. DNA for the CDR3: TGTGCCAGCAGTTATCAGGGTGGCGATGGCTACACCTTC. Its protein is CASSYQGGDGYTF.